Listed below are T cell receptor beta chains from one sample, sequenced in a study of CD8 T cells in Susac syndrome. From the immunoSEQ multiplex PCR reads, TCRdb called clonotypes with MiXCR, one entry per CDR3 protein. There are about 180,000 distinct CDR3 sequences in the sample; 90% to 95% occur only once, and 0.15% to 0.2% lies in the top ten. Material for sequencing was CD8+ T cells from PBMCs. The receptors stem from a human donor with multiple sclerosis. Both conserved end residues are part of each CDR3. Fields, in order: clone size, D gene, J gene, V gene, CDR3 protein, CDR3 DNA. A D gene is named only where the DNA matches it firmly. Clone size, where shown, is once, few, many, or a class for clones that have expanded.

clone size: NA
D gene: TRBD1
J gene: TRBJ2-3
V gene: TRBV12-3/TRBV12-4
CDR3 protein: CASSLRGPPDTQYF
CDR3 DNA: TGTGCCAGCAGTTTAAGGGGGCCCCCAGATACGCAGTATTTT

clone size: NA
D gene: NA
J gene: TRBJ2-1
V gene: TRBV20-1
CDR3 protein: CSARAVKRVGEQFF
CDR3 DNA: TGCAGTGCGCGTGCGGTTAAGAGGGTCGGTGAGCAGTTCTTC

clone size: NA
D gene: NA
J gene: TRBJ2-1
V gene: TRBV13
CDR3 protein: CASSLPGEASEQFF
CDR3 DNA: TGTGCCAGCAGCTTACCAGGGGAGGCGAGTGAGCAGTTCTTC

clone size: once
D gene: NA
J gene: TRBJ2-1
V gene: TRBV27
CDR3 protein: CASSWGVVGNEQFF
CDR3 DNA: TGTGCCAGCAGTTGGGGGGTAGTCGGCAATGAGCAGTTCTTC

clone size: NA
D gene: NA
J gene: TRBJ2-1
V gene: TRBV2
CDR3 protein: CASRAGVPYNEQFF
CDR3 DNA: TGTGCCAGCAGAGCCGGGGTCCCCTACAATGAGCAGTTCTTC

clone size: NA
D gene: TRBD1
J gene: TRBJ2-7
V gene: TRBV5-1
CDR3 protein: CASSLALDRVWEQYF
CDR3 DNA: TGCGCCAGCAGCTTGGCCCTGGACAGGGTCTGGGAGCAGTACTTC

clone size: NA
D gene: NA
J gene: TRBJ2-1
V gene: TRBV7-9
CDR3 protein: CASSLFPSAGGPLDEQFF
CDR3 DNA: TGTGCCAGCAGCTTATTCCCGAGTGCTGGAGGGCCTCTGGATGAGCAGTTCTTC

clone size: NA
D gene: NA
J gene: TRBJ1-2
V gene: TRBV6-5
CDR3 protein: CASSSAWTAWYGYTF
CDR3 DNA: TGTGCCAGCAGTTCTGCTTGGACAGCGTGGTATGGCTACACCTTC

clone size: NA
D gene: TRBD1
J gene: TRBJ1-2
V gene: TRBV27
CDR3 protein: CASSFTTGFDGYTF
CDR3 DNA: TGTGCCAGCAGTTTCACGACAGGGTTCGATGGCTACACCTTC

clone size: NA
D gene: TRBD1
J gene: TRBJ1-4
V gene: TRBV15
CDR3 protein: CATSGTGTAEKLFF
CDR3 DNA: TGTGCCACCAGCGGCACCGGGACAGCTGAAAAACTGTTTTTT

clone size: NA
D gene: NA
J gene: TRBJ2-7
V gene: TRBV5-6
CDR3 protein: CASTFGESPYEQYF
CDR3 DNA: TGTGCCAGCACCTTTGGGGAGTCCCCCTACGAGCAGTACTTC

clone size: NA
D gene: NA
J gene: TRBJ2-5
V gene: TRBV12-3/TRBV12-4
CDR3 protein: CASSLAQGKGGGQETQYF
CDR3 DNA: TGTGCCAGCAGTTTAGCGCAAGGGAAAGGAGGCGGGCAAGAGACCCAGTACTTC

clone size: NA
D gene: NA
J gene: TRBJ1-2
V gene: TRBV5-1
CDR3 protein: CASSPGTTLGYGYTF
CDR3 DNA: TGCGCCAGCAGCCCCGGGACAACGCTAGGCTATGGCTACACCTTC

clone size: once
D gene: NA
J gene: TRBJ1-4
V gene: TRBV2
CDR3 protein: CASSDPGYEKLFF
CDR3 DNA: TGTGCCAGCAGTGATCCAGGGTATGAAAAACTGTTTTTT

clone size: NA
D gene: NA
J gene: TRBJ2-2
V gene: TRBV3-1
CDR3 protein: CASSPGRYTGELFF
CDR3 DNA: TGTGCCAGCAGCCCAGGGCGTTACACCGGGGAGCTGTTTTTT

clone size: NA
D gene: TRBD2
J gene: TRBJ2-5
V gene: TRBV27
CDR3 protein: CASSFYGGLQETQYF
CDR3 DNA: TGTGCCAGCAGTTTCTACGGGGGGTTACAAGAGACCCAGTACTTC

clone size: NA
D gene: NA
J gene: TRBJ2-7
V gene: TRBV20-1
CDR3 protein: CSARDQVGVLHYEQYF
CDR3 DNA: TGCAGTGCTAGAGATCAGGTGGGGGTTCTGCACTACGAGCAGTACTTC